The 12 T cell receptor beta chains below were found in one sample sequenced in a study of molecular identifiers for immune sequencing clone quantification. TCRdb independently ran MiXCR on the PCR reads; one entry per CDR3 protein. The table includes about 640,000 distinct CDR3 sequences, just under 20% detected once. The sequenced sample consisted of naive CD8+ T cells from blood, with Jurkat cell RNA spiked in. Documented subset: FACS-sorted CD8+CD4-CCR7+CD45RA+ naive T cells. All receptors come from a human donor in good health. Some libraries in this study had Jurkat cell RNA spiked in.

The table lists this clonotype with a few counts. The rearrangement joins TRBV20-1 to TRBJ2-7; D remains unclear. CDR1 is DFQATT, CDR2 SNEGSKA, per germline (reference sequence). CDR3 size: 13 residues. V lost 6 bases and J lost 0, with 12 bases in between. The CDR3 loop is CSAQLTDSYEQYF. As DNA, the CDR3 is TGCAGTGCCCAACTGACGGACTCCTACGAGCAGTACTTC.

This clonotype was observed a handful of times. The chain has TRBV4-3 and TRBJ2-5, with 10 bases lining up with TRBD2. The V gene end was trimmed by 0 bases and the J gene end by 1 base; junction bases not matched to a gene: 5. Germline CDR1 and CDR2: LGHNA and YSLEER. The CDR3 spans 17 residues. Written as DNA, the CDR3 is TGCGCCAGCAGCCAAGATTTGGGACTAGCGAGCCAAGAGACCCAGTACTTC. Encoded protein: CASSQDLGLASQETQYF.

This clonotype was seen many times. The chain employs TRBV2 and TRBJ2-1; TRBD1 aligns across 11 bases. Germline-derived CDR1 and CDR2 are SNHLY and FYNNEI. This CDR3 is built from 14 residues. The J segment lost 6 bases and the V segment lost 8 bases, leaving 6 bases of the junction unmatched. The chain's CDR3 is CASGGQGASNEQFF. The CDR3 DNA follows: TGTGCCAGCGGTGGACAGGGGGCCTCCAATGAGCAGTTCTTC.

This clonotype was seen repeatedly, ten times or more. This chain connects TRBV15 to TRBJ2-5; 10 bases map to TRBD2. Germline loops: CDR1 LNHNV, CDR2 YYDKDF (reference sequence). The J segment lost 5 bases and the V segment lost 0 bases, leaving 6 bases of the junction unmatched. The CDR3 is made up of 16 amino acids. CDR3 residues: CATSREKAGGLETQYF. The CDR3 coding sequence is TGTGCCACCAGCAGAGAAAAAGCGGGAGGGTTGGAGACCCAGTACTTC.

This clonotype was seen ten or more times. The chain carries TRBV27 and TRBJ1-1; D perhaps matches TRBD1 (5 bases). Germline V gene sequence: CDR1 MNHEY, CDR2 SMNVEV (reference sequence). Trimming stripped 4 bases from V and 2 bases from J, with 11 bases between. CDR3 length: 14 residues. CDR3 in amino acids: CASSWGDPNTEAFF. CDR3 DNA: TGTGCCAGCAGTTGGGGCGATCCAAACACTGAAGCTTTCTTT.

A word on this clonotype: A junction boundary mismatches the germline segment, possibly from a read error. V gene TRBV13 combines with J gene TRBJ2-4, with D perhaps TRBD2 (5 bases). This CDR3 spans 14 amino acids. The V gene's germline CDR1 is PRHDT and CDR2 FYEKMQ (reference sequence). The CDR3 DNA reads TGTGCCAGCAGCTTAGGCCTAGCCAATAACATTCAGTACTTC. This translates into CASSLGLANNIQYF.

As regards this clonotype: Possible read error: a much larger clone is one base away. The V gene is TRBV3-1, the J gene TRBJ2-2, with D perhaps TRBD2 (5 bases). The V gene's germline CDR1 is LGHDT and CDR2 YNNKEL (reference sequence). CDR3 length: 14 residues. CDR3: CASSQDRFTGEPFF. The CDR3 DNA reads TGTGCCAGCAGCCAAGACAGGTTCACCGGGGAGCCGTTTTTT.

This clonotype was counted only a few times. A much larger clonotype is one base distant, so this may be a read error. The rearrangement uses TRBV4-3 and TRBJ2-7; the D is unclear. CDR1 LGHNA and CDR2 YSLEER come from the germline V gene. CDR3 length: 15 amino acids. CDR3 residues: CASNQADSRYYEQYF. CDR3 in DNA: TGCGCCAGCAACCAAGCCGACTCAAGGTACTACGAGCAGTACTTC.

This clonotype was counted ten times or more. CDR3 sequence: CASSQTPGSTDTQYF. DNA of the CDR3: TGCGCCAGCAGCCAGACGCCGGGGAGCACAGATACGCAGTATTTT. This rearrangement joins TRBV4-3 to TRBJ2-3; maybe TRBD2 (5 bases). This CDR3 has 15 residues. V was trimmed by 3 bases and J by 0 bases, leaving 10 bases between them. Germline V lookup: CDR1 LGHNA, CDR2 YSLEER.

This clonotype has a handful of counts. This sequence joins TRBV4-1 and TRBJ2-7, with a possible D match to TRBD1 (5 bases). The CDR3 extends over 14 amino acids. V was cut by 1 base and J by 4 bases, with 11 bases left in between. Germline CDR1 and CDR2: MGHRA and YSYEKL. The DNA for the CDR3 is TGCGCCAGCAGCCAAGTTGTCAGGGATTACGAGCAGTACTTC. It yields the protein CASSQVVRDYEQYF.

This clonotype occurred a few times. The chain has TRBV20-1 and TRBJ2-1; D is perhaps TRBD2 (6 bases). This CDR3 spans 16 amino acids. V shed 4 bases and J shed 0 bases, with 16 bases lying between them. Per germline, CDR1 DFQATT and CDR2 SNEGSKA (reference sequence). The CDR3 DNA reads TGCAGTGCTACCCAAATCGACGGGGGCTCCTACAATGAGCAGTTCTTC. It is translated as CSATQIDGGSYNEQFF.

This clonotype was counted many times. V usage is TRBV28 and J usage is TRBJ2-1, with 11 bases fitting TRBD2. Germline CDR1 MDHEN, CDR2 SYDVKM. The CDR3 extends over 14 amino acids. Unmatched junction bases numbered 6, after V lost 6 bases and J lost 8 bases. This CDR3 reads CASRELAGEYEQFF. In DNA, the CDR3 is TGTGCCAGCAGAGAACTAGCGGGAGAGTATGAGCAGTTCTTC.